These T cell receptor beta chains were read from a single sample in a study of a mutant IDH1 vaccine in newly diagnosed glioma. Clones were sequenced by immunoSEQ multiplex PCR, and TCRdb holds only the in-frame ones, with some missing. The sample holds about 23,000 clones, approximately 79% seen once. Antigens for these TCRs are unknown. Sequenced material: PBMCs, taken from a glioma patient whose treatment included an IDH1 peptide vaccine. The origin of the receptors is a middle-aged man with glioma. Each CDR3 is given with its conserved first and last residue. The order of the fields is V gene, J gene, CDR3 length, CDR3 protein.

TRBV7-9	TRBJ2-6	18	CASSSTGLTKSGANVLTF
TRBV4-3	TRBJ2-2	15	CASSQVWSGTGELFF
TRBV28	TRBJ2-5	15	CASSLTSGGQETQYF
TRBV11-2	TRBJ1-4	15	CASSLESRANEKLFF
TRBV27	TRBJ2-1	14	CASSLSPGLREQFF
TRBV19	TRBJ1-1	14	CASSIGGGGPEAFF
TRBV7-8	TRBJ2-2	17	CASRSVTRTHNTGELFF
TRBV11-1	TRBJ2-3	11	CASSLAGTQYF
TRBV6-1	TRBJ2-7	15	CASSVGLASSYEQYF
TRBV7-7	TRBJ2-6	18	CASSFYCMPQSRANVLTF
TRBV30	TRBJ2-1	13	CAWKGPNYNEQFF
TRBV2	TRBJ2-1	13	CASRGQGNGEQFF
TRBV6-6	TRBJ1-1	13	CASSYVGFDEAFF
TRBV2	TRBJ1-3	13	CASTRAYGNTIYF
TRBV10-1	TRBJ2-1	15	CASSRTGPSYNEQFF
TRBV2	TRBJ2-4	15	CASSTMTVAKNIQYF
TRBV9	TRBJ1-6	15	CASSVSGPNNSPLHF
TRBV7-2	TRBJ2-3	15	CASSLVAASTDTQYF
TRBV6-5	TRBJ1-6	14	CASSYTGVTVPLHF
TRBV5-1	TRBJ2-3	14	CASSLGYGTDTQYF
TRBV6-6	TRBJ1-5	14	CASGPPGESQPQHF
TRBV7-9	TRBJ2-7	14	CASSGSGTTYEQYF
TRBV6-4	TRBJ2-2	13	CASSDRDTGELFF
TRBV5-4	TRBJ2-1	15	CASASGGGRGNEQFF
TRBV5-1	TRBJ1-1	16	CASSLAPQGANTEAFF
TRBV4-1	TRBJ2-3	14	CASSQEDSGDTQYF
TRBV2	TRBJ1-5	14	CASSGQGGGQPQHF
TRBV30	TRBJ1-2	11	CAWGQGGGYTF
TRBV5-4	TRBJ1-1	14	CASSPGQMNTEAFF
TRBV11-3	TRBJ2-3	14	CASSLRGGTDTQYF
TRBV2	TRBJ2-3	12	CASSVGSRGQYF
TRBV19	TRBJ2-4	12	CASREEVGIQYF
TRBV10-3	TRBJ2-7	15	CAISEQVGPSYEQYF
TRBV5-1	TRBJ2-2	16	CASSFGGTTNTGELFF
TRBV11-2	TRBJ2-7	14	CASSETGDPYEQYF
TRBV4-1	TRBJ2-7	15	CASSLTERATYEQYF
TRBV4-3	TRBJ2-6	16	CASSQEQGSGANVLTF
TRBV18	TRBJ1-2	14	CASSPAGQNYGYTF
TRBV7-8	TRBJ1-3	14	CASSLAMAGNTIYF
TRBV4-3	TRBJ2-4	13	CASSPLRGDIQYF
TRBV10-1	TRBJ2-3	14	CASSETSGTDTQYF
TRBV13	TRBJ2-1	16	CASSLRREGPRDEQFF
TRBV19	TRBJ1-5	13	CASSGQGTQPQHF
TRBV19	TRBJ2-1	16	CASSIRAAGGYNEQFF
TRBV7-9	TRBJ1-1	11	CASSLVREAFF
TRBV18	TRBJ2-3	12	CASSSSTDTQYF
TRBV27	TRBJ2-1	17	CASSFRTSGRGYNEQFF
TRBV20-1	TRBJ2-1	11	CSAPAGSGQFF
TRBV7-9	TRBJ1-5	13	CASSPDSNQPQHF
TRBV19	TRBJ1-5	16	CASTAGVILSNQPQHF
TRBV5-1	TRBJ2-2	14	CASSLSAGTGELFF
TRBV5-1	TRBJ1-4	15	CASSEGQNLYEKLFF
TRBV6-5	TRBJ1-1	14	CASRLTGWNSEAFF
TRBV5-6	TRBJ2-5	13	CASSSRTEETQYF
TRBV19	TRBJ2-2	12	CASTVGPGELFF
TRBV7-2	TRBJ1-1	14	CASSFYAANTEAFF
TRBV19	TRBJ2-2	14	CASRGTSNTGELFF